This TCR beta chain was captured by sequencing in a study of post-analysis software for immune sequencing data. V was trimmed by 5 bases and J by 6 bases, leaving 24 bases between them. The CDR3 has 17 amino acids. Germline V gives CDR1 SGHRS, CDR2 YFSETQ. The library was made from cDNA and included unique molecular identifiers. Out of roughly 1 to 10 million T cells, a few hundred thousand cDNA molecules were generated. TCRdb used MiXCR to reprocess the PCR reads, holding one entry per CDR3 protein. The sample has some 800,000 distinct CDR3 sequences, 46% seen once. Many counts were recorded for this clonotype. Its specificity is not known. Study observations and caveats: Elevated frequency relative to controls characterized several TRBV segments in patients, TRBV5-6, TRBV5-1 and TRBV20-1 among them. People with multiple sclerosis had a significantly lower normalized Chao1 diversity than controls did.

What was sequenced was blood. The chain employs TRBV5-1 and TRBJ2-1, with D possibly being TRBD1 (9 bases). This TCR derives from a girl aged 5-17 years with multiple sclerosis. DNA of the CDR3: TGCGCCAGCAGTAAGGACAGGGGAGGGACTAGTCTCAATGAGCAGTTCTTC. Residues: CASSKDRGGTSLNEQFF.